This paragraph reports one TCR beta chain. This entry is derived from a study of blood T cell repertoires in COVID-19. Across the study: From the United States, Italy and Spain came samples of acute and convalescent COVID-19. Nucleic acid was either cDNA or gDNA, and it came from T cells, B-cell-depleted T cells, or PBMCs.

Per the authors' pipeline: Reference gene primers were amplified, and this amplification served to estimate nucleated cell counts. Clones were sequenced by immunoSEQ multiplex PCR, and TCRdb holds only the in-frame ones, with some missing. V, J and clone size were drawn from that table, and D and trimming were deduced from the DNA. The table lists some 150,000 clones, around 83% of them singletons. Trimming shortened V by 6 bases and J by 7 bases, and 16 bases separated the two germline ends. Per germline, CDR1 SQVTM and CDR2 ANQGSEA. The CDR3 length is 13 residues. The sequencing sample was made of peripheral blood. The rearrangement uses TRBV29-1 and TRBJ1-5, with D possibly being TRBD1 (5 bases). The TCR comes from a human donor in a cohort sampled during active COVID-19. The chain's CDR3 is CSVGGITGQPQHF. The CDR3 DNA sequence: TGCAGCGTCGGGGGTATAACGGGACAGCCCCAGCATTTT.